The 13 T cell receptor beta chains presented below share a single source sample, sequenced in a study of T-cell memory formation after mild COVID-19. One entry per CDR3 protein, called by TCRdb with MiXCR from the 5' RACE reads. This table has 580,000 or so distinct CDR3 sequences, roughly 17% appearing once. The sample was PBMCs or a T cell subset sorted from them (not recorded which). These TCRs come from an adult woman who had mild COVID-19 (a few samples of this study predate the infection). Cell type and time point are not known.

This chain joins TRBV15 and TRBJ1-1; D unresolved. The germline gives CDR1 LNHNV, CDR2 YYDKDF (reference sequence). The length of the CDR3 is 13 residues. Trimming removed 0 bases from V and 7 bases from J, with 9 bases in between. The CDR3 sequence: CATSRDRRGEAFF. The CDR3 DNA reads TGTGCCACCAGCAGAGACCGGCGGGGTGAAGCTTTCTTT. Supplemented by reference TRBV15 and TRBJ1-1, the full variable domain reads DAMVIQNPRYQVTQFGKPVTLSCSQTLNHNVMYWYQQKSSQAPKLLFHYYDKDFNNEADTPDNFQSRRPNTSFCFLDIRSPGLGDTAMYLCATSRDRRGEAFFGQGTRLTVV.

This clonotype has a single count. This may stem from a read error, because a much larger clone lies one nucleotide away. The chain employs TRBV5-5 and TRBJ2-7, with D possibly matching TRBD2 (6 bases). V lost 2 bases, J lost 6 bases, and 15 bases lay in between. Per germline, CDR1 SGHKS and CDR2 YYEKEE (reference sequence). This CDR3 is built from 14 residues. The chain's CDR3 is CASSFRDFAAEQYF. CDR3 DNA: TGTGCCAGCAGCTTTAGGGACTTTGCGGCCGAGCAGTACTTC. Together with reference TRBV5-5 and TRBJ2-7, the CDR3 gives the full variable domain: DAGVTQSPTHLIKTRGQQVTLRCSPISGHKSVSWYQQVLGQGPQFIFQYYEKEERGRGNFPDRFSARQFPNYSSELNVNALLLGDSALYLCASSFRDFAAEQYFGPGTRLTVT.

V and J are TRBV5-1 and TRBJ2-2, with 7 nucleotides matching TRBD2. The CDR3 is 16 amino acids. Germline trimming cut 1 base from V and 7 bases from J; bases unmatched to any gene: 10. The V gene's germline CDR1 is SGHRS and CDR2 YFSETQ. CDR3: CASSLSWEGGNGELFF. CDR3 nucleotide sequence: TGCGCCAGCAGCTTGAGTTGGGAGGGCGGAAACGGGGAGCTGTTTTTT. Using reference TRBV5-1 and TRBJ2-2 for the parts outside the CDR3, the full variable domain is KAGVTQTPRYLIKTRGQQVTLSCSPISGHRSVSWYQQTPGQGLQFLFEYFSETQRNKGNFPGRFSGRQFSNSRSEMNVSTLELGDSALYLCASSLSWEGGNGELFFGEGSRLTVL.

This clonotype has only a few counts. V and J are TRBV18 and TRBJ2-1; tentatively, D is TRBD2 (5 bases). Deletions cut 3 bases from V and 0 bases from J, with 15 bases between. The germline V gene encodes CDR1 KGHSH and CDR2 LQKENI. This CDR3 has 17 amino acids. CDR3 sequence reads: CASSPPRTPSSYNEQFF. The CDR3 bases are TGTGCCAGCTCACCCCCGAGGACTCCGAGCTCCTACAATGAGCAGTTCTTC.

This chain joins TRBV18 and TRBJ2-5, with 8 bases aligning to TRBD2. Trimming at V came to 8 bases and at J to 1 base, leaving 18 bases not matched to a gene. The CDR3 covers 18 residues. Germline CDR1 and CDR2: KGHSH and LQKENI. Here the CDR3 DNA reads TGTGCCAGCGCAGGATTATTCCGGCAGCGGGGGTCCCAAGAGACCCAGTACTTC. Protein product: CASAGLFRQRGSQETQYF. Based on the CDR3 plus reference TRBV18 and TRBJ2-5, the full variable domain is NAGVMQNPRHLVRRRGQEARLRCSPMKGHSHVYWYRQLPEEGLKFMVYLQKENIIDESGMPKERFSAEFPKEGPSILRIQQVVRGDSAAYFCASAGLFRQRGSQETQYFGPGTRLLVL.

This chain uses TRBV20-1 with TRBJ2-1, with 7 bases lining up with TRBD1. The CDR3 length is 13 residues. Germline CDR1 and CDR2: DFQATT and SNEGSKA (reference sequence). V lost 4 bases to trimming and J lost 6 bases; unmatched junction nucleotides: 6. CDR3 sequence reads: CSANDREPNEQFF. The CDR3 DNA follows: TGCAGTGCTAACGACAGGGAGCCCAATGAGCAGTTCTTC.

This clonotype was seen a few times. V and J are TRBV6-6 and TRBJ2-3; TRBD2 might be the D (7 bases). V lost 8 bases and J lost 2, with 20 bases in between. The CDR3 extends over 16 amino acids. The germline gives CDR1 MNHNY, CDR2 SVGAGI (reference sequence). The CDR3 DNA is TGTGCCAGCTTTGGGATGAGGGGGGGACACACAGATACGCAGTATTTT. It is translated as CASFGMRGGHTDTQYF.

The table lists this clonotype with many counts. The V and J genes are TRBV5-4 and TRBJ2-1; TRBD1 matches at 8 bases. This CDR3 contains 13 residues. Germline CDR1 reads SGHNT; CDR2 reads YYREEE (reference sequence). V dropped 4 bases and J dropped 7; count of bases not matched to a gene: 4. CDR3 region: CASSLTGGNEQFF. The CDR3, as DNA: TGTGCCAGCAGCCTTACAGGGGGGAATGAGCAGTTCTTC.

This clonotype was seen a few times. CDR3: CASSSSPGTYNEQFF. DNA for the CDR3: TGTGCCAGCAGCTCCTCTCCCGGGACCTACAATGAGCAGTTCTTC. This chain uses TRBV5-4 with TRBJ2-1, with a possible D match to TRBD2 (5 bases). The V and J ends lost 3 bases and 2 bases respectively, with 12 bases between them. The CDR3 contains 15 residues. Looked up from germline, CDR1 is SGHNT and CDR2 is YYREEE (reference sequence). The variable domain in full, with the rest retrieved from reference TRBV5-4 and TRBJ2-1, is ETGVTQSPTHLIKTRGQQVTLRCSSQSGHNTVSWYQQALGQGPQFIFQYYREEENGRGNFPPRFSGLQFPNYSSELNVNALELDDSALYLCASSSSPGTYNEQFFGPGTRLTVL.

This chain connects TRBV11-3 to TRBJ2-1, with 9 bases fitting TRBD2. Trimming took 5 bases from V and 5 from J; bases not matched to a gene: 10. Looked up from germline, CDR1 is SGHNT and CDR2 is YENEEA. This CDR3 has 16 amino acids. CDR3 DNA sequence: TGTGCCAGCAGCCCCGGTGCATTAGCGGGGGACAATGAGCAGTTCTTC. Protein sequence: CASSPGALAGDNEQFF.

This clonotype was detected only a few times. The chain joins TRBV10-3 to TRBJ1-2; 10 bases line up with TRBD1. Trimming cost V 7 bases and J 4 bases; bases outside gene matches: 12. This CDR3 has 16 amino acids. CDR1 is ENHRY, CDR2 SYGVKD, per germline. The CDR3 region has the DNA TGTGCCATCAACCCCGGGACAGGGGACCTAACCTATGGCTACACCTTC. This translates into CAINPGTGDLTYGYTF.

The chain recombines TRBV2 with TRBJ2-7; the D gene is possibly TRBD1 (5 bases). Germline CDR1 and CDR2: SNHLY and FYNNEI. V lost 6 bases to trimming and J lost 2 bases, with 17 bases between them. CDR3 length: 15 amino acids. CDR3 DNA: TGTGCCAGCAGCGCCGCCAGGACATTTACCTACGAGCAGTACTTC. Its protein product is CASSAARTFTYEQYF.

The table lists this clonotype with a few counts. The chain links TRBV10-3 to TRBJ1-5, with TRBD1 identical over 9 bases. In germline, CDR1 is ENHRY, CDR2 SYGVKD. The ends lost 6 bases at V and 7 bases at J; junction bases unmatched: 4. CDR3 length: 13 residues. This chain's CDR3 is CAIRGDRVQPQHF. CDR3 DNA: TGTGCCATCAGAGGGGACAGGGTACAGCCCCAGCATTTT.